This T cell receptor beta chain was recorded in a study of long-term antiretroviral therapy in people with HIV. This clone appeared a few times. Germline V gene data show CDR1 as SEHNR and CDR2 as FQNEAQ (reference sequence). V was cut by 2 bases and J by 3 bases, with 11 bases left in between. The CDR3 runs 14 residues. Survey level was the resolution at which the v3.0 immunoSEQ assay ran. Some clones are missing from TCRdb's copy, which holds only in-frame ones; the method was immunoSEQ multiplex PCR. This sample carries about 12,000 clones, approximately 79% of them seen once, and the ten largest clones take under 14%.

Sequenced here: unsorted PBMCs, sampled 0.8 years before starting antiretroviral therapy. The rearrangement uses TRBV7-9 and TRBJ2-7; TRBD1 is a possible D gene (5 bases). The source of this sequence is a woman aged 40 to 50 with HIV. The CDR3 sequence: CASSLQGTNYEQYF. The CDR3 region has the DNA TGTGCCAGCAGCTTACAGGGAACGAACTACGAGCAGTACTTC.